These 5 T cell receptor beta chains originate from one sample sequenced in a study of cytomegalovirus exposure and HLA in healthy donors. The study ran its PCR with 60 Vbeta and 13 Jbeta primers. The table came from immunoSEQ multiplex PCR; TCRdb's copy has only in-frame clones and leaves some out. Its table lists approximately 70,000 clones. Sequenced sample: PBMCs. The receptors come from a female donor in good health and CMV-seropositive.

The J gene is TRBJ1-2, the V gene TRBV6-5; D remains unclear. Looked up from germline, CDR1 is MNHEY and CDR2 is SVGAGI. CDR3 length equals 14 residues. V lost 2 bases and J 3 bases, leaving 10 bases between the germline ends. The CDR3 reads CASSYKWQDYGYTF. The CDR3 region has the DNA TGTGCCAGCAGTTACAAGTGGCAGGACTATGGCTACACCTTC.

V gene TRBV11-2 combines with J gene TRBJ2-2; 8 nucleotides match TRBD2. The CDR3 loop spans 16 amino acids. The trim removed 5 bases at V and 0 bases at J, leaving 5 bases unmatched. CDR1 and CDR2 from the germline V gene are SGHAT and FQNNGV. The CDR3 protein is CASSARLATNTGELFF. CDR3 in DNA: TGTGCCAGCAGCGCCCGACTAGCGACGAACACCGGGGAGCTGTTTTTT.

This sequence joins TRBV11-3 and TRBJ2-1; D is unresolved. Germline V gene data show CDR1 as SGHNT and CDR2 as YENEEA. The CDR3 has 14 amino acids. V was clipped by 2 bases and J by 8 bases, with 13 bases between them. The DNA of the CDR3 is TGTGCCAGCAGCTTACCTCTCAAGCGCGATGAGCAGTTCTTC. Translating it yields CASSLPLKRDEQFF.

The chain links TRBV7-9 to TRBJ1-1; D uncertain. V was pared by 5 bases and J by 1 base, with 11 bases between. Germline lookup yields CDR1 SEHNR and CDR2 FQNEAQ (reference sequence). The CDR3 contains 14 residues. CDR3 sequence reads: CASSPRSGNTEAFF. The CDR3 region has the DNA TGTGCCAGCAGCCCTCGTTCGGGGAACACTGAAGCTTTCTTT. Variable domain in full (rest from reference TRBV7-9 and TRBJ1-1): DTGVSQNPRHKITKRGQNVTFRCDPISEHNRLYWYRQTLGQGPEFLTYFQNEAQLEKSRLLSDRFSAERPKGSFSTLEIQRTEQGDSAMYLCASSPRSGNTEAFFGQGTRLTVV.

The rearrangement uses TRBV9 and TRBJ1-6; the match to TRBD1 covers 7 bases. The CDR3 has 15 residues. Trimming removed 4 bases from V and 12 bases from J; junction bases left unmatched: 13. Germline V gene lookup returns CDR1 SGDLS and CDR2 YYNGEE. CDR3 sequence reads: CASSPGPQGDGPLHF. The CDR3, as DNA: TGTGCCAGCAGCCCAGGTCCCCAGGGGGATGGACCCCTCCACTTT.